This T cell receptor beta chain was documented in a study of blood T cell repertoires in COVID-19. Whole-study context: The origin of the acute and convalescent COVID-19 samples was the United States, Italy and Spain. From T cells, B-cell-depleted T cells, or PBMCs came the material, which was cDNA or gDNA.

The cohort comprised adults aged 18 to 89 years residing in approximately 22 US areas. Participant-given clinical history determined each cohort assignment. Assay: immunoSEQ multiplex PCR; the TCRdb copy retains only in-frame clones and omits some. The data show roughly 250,000 clones, roughly 88% seen once. V dropped 5 bases and J dropped 7; count of bases not matched to a gene: 15. Germline V gene data show CDR1 as SGHTA and CDR2 as FQGNSA. The CDR3 extends over 16 amino acids. Source material: PBMCs or T cells enriched from blood (not recorded which). The chain couples TRBV7-2 to TRBJ2-5; 8 bases fit TRBD1. The clonotype was recovered from a woman aged 50 to 60 who had recovered from COVID-19. The CDR3 sequence is CASSPPGQGGRVTQYF. In DNA form, the CDR3 reads TGTGCCAGCAGCCCGCCCGGACAGGGAGGTAGAGTGACCCAGTACTTC. Full variable domain (outside the CDR3, taken from reference TRBV7-2 and TRBJ2-5): GAGVSQSPSNKVTEKGKDVELRCDPISGHTALYWYRQSLGQGLEFLIYFQGNSAPDKSGLPSDRFSAERTGGSVSTLTIQRTQQEDSAVYLCASSPPGQGGRVTQYFGPGTRLLVL.